Listed here is a single TCR beta chain. The sample originates from a study of OX40 agonist ivuxolimab in advanced cancers. Study context: Age averaged 60 years (range roughly 23 to 80), and 70% to 85% were male. Of the participants, over 30% had some prior anti-PD-1, anti-PD-L1 or anti-CTLA-4 therapy, which was allowed.

The protocol was immunoSEQ multiplex PCR, while the TCRdb copy is restricted to in-frame clones and leaves out a portion. The sample includes 41,000 or so clones, approximately 78% of them seen just once. The germline V gene has CDR1 SNHLY and CDR2 FYNNEI. V lost 7 bases, J lost 5 bases, and 6 bases stayed unmatched. This CDR3 region has 14 residues. This sequence was found in an adult with an advanced solid tumor such as melanoma, head and neck, liver or kidney cancer. The specimen was CD4+ or CD8+ T cells sorted from blood, collected in a trial of the OX40 agonist ivuxolimab. The V call is TRBV2, the J call TRBJ1-4, with 8 bases lining up with TRBD1. CDR3 sequence: CASKKTGGNEKLFF. DNA for the CDR3: TGTGCCAGCAAAAAAACAGGGGGGAATGAAAAACTGTTTTTT.